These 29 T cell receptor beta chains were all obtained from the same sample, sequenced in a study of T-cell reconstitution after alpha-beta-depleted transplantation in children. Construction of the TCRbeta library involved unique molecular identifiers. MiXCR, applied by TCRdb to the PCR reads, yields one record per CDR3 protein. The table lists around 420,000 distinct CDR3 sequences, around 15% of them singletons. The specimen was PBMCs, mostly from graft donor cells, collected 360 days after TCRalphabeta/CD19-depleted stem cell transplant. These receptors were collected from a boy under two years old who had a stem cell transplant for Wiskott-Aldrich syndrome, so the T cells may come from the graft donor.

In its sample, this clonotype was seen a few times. The CDR3, as DNA: TGTGCCAGCAGTTTAGCGGGGGACAGACGCTACGAGCAGTACTTC. It is translated as CASSLAGDRRYEQYF. The chain is built from TRBV12-3 or TRBV12-4 and TRBJ2-7; 7 nucleotides line up with TRBD1. This CDR3 region has 15 residues. V shed 0 bases, J shed 3 bases, and the junction held 5 bases outside the gene matches.

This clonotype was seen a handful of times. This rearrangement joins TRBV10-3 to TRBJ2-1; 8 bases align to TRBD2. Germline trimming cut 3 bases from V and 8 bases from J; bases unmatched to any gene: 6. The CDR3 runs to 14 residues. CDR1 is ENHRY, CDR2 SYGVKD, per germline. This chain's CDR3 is CAISERAGGDEQFF. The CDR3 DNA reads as TGTGCCATCAGTGAACGGGCGGGGGGAGATGAGCAGTTCTTC.

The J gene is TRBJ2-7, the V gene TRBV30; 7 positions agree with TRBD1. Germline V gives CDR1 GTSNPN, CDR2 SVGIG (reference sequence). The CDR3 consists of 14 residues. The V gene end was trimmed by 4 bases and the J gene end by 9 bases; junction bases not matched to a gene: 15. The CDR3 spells CAWKRTDRSVGQYF. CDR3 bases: TGTGCCTGGAAGAGAACGGACAGGTCGGTTGGGCAGTACTTC.

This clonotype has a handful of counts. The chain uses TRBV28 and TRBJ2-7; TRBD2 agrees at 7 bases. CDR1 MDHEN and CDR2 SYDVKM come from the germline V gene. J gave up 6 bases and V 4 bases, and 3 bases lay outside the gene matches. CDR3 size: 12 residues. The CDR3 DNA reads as TGTGCCAGCAGTTATGGGGGGGGCGAGCAGTACTTC. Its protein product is CASSYGGGEQYF.

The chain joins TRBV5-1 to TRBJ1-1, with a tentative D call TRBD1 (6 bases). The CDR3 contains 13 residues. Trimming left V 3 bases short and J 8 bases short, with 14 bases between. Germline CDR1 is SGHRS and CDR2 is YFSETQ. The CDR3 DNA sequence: TGCGCCAGCAGCTCTTCGACAGGAACGGAAGCTTTCTTT. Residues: CASSSSTGTEAFF. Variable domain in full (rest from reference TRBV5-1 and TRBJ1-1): KAGVTQTPRYLIKTRGQQVTLSCSPISGHRSVSWYQQTPGQGLQFLFEYFSETQRNKGNFPGRFSGRQFSNSRSEMNVSTLELGDSALYLCASSSSTGTEAFFGQGTRLTVV.

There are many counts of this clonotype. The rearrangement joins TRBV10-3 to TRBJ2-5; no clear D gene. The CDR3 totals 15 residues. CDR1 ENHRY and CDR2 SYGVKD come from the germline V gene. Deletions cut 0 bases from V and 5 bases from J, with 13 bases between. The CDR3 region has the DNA TGTGCCATCAGTGAGTCGCTGCCTTCCAGGGAGACCCAGTACTTC. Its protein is CAISESLPSRETQYF.

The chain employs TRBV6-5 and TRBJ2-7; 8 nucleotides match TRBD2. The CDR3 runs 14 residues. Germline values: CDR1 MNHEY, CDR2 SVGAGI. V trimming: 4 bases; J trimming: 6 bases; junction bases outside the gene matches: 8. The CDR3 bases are TGTGCCAGCAGTTCGACAGGTCGGGAGGGCGAGCAGTACTTC. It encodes CASSSTGREGEQYF.

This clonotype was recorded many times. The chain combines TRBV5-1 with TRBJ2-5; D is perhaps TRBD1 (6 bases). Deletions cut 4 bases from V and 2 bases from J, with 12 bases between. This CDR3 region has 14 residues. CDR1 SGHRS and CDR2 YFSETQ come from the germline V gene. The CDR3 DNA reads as TGCGCCAGCAGCGTCGGGACACTACAAGAGACCCAGTACTTC. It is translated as CASSVGTLQETQYF.

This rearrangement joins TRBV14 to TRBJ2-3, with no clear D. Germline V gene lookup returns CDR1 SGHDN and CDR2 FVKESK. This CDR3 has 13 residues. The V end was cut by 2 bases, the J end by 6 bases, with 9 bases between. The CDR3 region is CASSQTLGDTQYF. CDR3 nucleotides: TGTGCCAGCAGCCAAACCCTTGGGGATACGCAGTATTTT.

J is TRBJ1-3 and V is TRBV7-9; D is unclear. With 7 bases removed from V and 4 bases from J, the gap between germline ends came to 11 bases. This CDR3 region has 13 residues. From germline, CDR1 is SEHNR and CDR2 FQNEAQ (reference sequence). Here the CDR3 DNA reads TGTGCCAGCAAACTAAACGGGGGAAACACCATATATTTT. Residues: CASKLNGGNTIYF.

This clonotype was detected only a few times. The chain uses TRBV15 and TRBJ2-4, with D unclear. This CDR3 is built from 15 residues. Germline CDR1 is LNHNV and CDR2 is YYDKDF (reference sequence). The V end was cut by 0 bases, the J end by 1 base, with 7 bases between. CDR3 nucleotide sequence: TGTGCCACCAGCAGAGACAGAGAGGCCAAAAACATTCAGTACTTC. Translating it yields CATSRDREAKNIQYF. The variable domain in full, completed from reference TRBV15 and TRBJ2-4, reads DAMVIQNPRYQVTQFGKPVTLSCSQTLNHNVMYWYQQKSSQAPKLLFHYYDKDFNNEADTPDNFQSRRPNTSFCFLDIRSPGLGDTAMYLCATSRDREAKNIQYFGAGTRLSVL.

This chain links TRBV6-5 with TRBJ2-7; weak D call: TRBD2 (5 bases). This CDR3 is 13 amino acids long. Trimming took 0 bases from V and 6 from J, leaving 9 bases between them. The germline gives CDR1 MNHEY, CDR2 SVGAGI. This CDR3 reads CASSYSRVGEQYF. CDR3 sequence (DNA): TGTGCCAGCAGTTACTCGAGGGTAGGCGAGCAGTACTTC.

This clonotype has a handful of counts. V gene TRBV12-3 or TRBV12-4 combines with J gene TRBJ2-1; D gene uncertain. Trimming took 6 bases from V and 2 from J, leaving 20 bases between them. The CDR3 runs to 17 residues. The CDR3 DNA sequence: TGTGCCAGCAGGGCGACTTGGCCTGAAACAGCCTACAATGAGCAGTTCTTC. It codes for CASRATWPETAYNEQFF.

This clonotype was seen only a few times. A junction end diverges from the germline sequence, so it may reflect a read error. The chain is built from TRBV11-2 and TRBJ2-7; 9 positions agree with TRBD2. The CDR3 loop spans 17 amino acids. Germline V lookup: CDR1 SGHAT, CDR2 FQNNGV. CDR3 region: CASSLDPGLAGPLDRYF. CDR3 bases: TGTGCCAGCAGCCTAGACCCTGGGCTAGCGGGACCTTTGGACAGGTACTTC.

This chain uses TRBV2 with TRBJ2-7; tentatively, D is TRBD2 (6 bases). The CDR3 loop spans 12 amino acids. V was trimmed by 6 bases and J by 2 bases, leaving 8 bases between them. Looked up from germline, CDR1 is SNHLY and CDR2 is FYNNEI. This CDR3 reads CASREGPYEQYF. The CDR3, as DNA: TGTGCCAGCAGGGAGGGTCCCTACGAGCAGTACTTC. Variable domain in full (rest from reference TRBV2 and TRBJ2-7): EPEVTQTPSHQVTQMGQEVILRCVPISNHLYFYWYRQILGQKVEFLVSFYNNEISEKSEIFDDQFSVERPDGSNFTLKIRSTKLEDSAMYFCASREGPYEQYFGPGTRLTVT.

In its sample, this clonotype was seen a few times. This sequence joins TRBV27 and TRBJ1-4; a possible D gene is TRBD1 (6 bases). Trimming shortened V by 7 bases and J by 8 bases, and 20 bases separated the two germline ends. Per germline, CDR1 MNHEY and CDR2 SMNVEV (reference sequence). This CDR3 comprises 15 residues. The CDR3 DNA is TGTGCCAGCACTCTTGGCGTCAGGGGAGAGGAAAAACTGTTTTTT. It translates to CASTLGVRGEEKLFF.

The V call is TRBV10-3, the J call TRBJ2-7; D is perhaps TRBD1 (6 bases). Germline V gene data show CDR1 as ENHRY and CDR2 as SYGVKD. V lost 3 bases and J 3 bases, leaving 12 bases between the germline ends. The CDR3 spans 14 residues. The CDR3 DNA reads TGTGCCATCAGTGATGGTCAGGGGATCTACGAGCAGTACTTC. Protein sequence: CAISDGQGIYEQYF.

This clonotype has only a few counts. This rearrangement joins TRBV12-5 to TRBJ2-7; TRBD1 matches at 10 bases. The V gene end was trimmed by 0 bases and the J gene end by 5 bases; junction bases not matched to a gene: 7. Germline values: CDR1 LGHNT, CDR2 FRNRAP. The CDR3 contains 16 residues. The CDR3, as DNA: TGTGCTAGTGGTTTGGTTCGATGGGACAGGGGCCACGAGCAGTACTTC. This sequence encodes CASGLVRWDRGHEQYF. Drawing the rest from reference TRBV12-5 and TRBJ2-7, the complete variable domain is DARVTQTPRHKVTEMGQEVTMRCQPILGHNTVFWYRQTMMQGLELLAYFRNRAPLDDSGMPKDRFSAEMPDATLATLKIQPSEPRDSAVYFCASGLVRWDRGHEQYFGPGTRLTVT.

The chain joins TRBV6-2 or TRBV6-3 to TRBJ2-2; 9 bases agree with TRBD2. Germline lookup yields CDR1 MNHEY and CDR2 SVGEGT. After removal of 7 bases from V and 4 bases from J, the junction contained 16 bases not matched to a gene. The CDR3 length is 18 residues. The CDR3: CASNRVSGRSSTTGELFF. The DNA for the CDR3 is TGTGCCAGCAACCGAGTTAGCGGGAGATCTTCGACCACCGGGGAGCTGTTTTTT.

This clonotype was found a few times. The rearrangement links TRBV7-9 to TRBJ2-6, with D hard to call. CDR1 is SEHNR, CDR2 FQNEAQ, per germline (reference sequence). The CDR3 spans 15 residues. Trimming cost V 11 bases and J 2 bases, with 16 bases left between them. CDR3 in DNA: TGTGCCCACGCGTCTGAAGGAGCTGGGGCCAACGTCCTGACTTTC. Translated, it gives CAHASEGAGANVLTF. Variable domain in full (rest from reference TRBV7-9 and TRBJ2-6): DTGVSQNPRHKITKRGQNVTFRCDPISEHNRLYWYRQTLGQGPEFLTYFQNEAQLEKSRLLSDRFSAERPKGSFSTLEIQRTEQGDSAMYLCAHASEGAGANVLTFGAGSRLTVL.

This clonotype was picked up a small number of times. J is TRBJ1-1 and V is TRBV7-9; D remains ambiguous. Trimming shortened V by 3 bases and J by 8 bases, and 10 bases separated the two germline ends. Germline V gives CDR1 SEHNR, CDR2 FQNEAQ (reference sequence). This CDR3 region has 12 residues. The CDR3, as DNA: TGTGCCAGCAGCTTTCCCTTAGGGGAAGCTTTCTTT. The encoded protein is CASSFPLGEAFF.

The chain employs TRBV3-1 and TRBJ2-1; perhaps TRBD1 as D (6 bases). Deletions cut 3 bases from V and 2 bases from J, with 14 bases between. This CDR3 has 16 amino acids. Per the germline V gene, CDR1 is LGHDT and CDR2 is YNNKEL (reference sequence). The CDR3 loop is CASSHEQGRPYNEQFF. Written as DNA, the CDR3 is TGTGCCAGCAGCCACGAGCAGGGGCGGCCCTACAATGAGCAGTTCTTC.

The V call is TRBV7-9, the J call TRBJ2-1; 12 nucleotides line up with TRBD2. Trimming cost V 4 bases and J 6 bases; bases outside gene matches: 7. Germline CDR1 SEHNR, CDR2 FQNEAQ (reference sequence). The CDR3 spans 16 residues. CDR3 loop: CASSSIQTSGSNEQFF. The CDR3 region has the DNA TGTGCCAGCAGCTCTATACAGACTAGCGGGAGCAATGAGCAGTTCTTC. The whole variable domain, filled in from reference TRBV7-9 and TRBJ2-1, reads DTGVSQNPRHKITKRGQNVTFRCDPISEHNRLYWYRQTLGQGPEFLTYFQNEAQLEKSRLLSDRFSAERPKGSFSTLEIQRTEQGDSAMYLCASSSIQTSGSNEQFFGPGTRLTVL.

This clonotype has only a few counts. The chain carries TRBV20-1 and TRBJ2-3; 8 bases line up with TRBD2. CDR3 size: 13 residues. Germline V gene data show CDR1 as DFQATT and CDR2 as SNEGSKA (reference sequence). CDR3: CSTSGLTTDTQYF. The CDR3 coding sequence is TGCAGCACTAGCGGCCTAACCACAGATACGCAGTATTTT.

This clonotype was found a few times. The CDR3 DNA sequence: TGTGCCAGCAGCCGCGAAGGAGGGAGTGGCACTAATGAGCAGTTCTTC. Translated, it gives CASSREGGSGTNEQFF. The J gene is TRBJ2-1, the V gene TRBV11-3; TRBD2 might be the D (6 bases). V lost 5 bases to trimming and J lost 7 bases, with 21 bases between them. The CDR3 has 16 amino acids. Per germline, CDR1 SGHNT and CDR2 YENEEA.

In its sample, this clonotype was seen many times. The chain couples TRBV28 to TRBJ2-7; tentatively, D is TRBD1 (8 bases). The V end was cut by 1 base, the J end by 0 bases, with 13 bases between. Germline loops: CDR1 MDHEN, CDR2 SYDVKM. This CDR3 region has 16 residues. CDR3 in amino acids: CASSLSTGGVSYEQYF. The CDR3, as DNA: TGTGCCAGCAGTTTATCCACAGGGGGGGTCTCCTACGAGCAGTACTTC.

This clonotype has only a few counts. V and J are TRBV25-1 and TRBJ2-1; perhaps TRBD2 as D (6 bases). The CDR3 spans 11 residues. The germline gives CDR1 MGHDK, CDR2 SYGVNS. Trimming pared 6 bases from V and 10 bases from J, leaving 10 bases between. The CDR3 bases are TGTGCCAGCAGAGATAGCGGAGAGCAGTTCTTC. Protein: CASRDSGEQFF.

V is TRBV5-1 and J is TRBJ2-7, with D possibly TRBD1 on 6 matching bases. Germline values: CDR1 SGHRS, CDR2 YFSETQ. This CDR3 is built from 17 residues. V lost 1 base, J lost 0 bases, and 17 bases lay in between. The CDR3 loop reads CASSLIPSDSYSYEQYF. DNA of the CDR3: TGCGCCAGCAGCTTGATCCCCTCGGACAGCTACTCCTACGAGCAGTACTTC.

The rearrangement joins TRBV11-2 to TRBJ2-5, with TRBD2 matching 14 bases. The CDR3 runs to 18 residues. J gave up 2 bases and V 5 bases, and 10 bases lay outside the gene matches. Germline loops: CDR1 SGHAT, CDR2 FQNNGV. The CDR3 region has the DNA TGTGCCAGCAGCCCCGGGACTAGCGGGAGAGTTTTTCAAGAGACCCAGTACTTC. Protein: CASSPGTSGRVFQETQYF. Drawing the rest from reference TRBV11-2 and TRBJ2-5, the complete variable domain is EAGVAQSPRYKIIEKRQSVAFWCNPISGHATLYWYQQILGQGPKLLIQFQNNGVVDDSQLPKDRFSAERLKGVDSTLKIQPAKLEDSAVYLCASSPGTSGRVFQETQYFGPGTRLLVL.